The 26 T cell receptor beta chains presented below share a single source sample, sequenced in a study of control samples from healthy donors and cancer patients. Sequencing was performed with immunoSEQ multiplex PCR; in TCRdb, only in-frame clones are kept and a portion is missing. The sample contains about 180,000 clones, 90% of which appear only once. Material for sequencing was blood. The receptors were gathered from a woman in her forties or fifties in good health.

The chain joins TRBV19 to TRBJ2-1; 14 bases align to TRBD2. The CDR3 runs 14 residues. V was clipped by 3 bases and J by 12 bases; unmatched bases: 4. Germline lookup yields CDR1 LNHDA and CDR2 SQIVND (reference sequence). CDR3 bases: TGTGCCAGTAGTATTGGACTAGCGGGAGGCGGGCAGTTCTTC. Translated, it gives CASSIGLAGGGQFF. The variable domain in full, with the rest retrieved from reference TRBV19 and TRBJ2-1, is DGGITQSPKYLFRKEGQNVTLSCEQNLNHDAMYWYRQDPGQGLRLIYYSQIVNDFQKGDIAEGYSVSREKKESFPLTVTSAQKNPTAFYLCASSIGLAGGGQFFGPGTRLTVL.

The genes are TRBV6-5 and TRBJ1-2; TRBD1 might be the D (5 bases). There are 14 residues in the CDR3. Germline lookup yields CDR1 MNHEY and CDR2 SVGAGI. Trimming took off 2 bases at V and 5 bases at J, with 12 bases between the two ends. CDR3 residues: CASSYQGPSYGYTF. In DNA form, the CDR3 reads TGTGCCAGCAGTTACCAGGGACCGTCATATGGCTACACCTTC.

The chain carries TRBV24-1 and TRBJ2-3; either TRBD1 or TRBD2 may supply D (5 bases each). This CDR3 is 14 amino acids long. The germline CDR1 and CDR2 sequences are KGHDR and SFDVKD. The V end was cut by 4 bases, the J end by 1 base, with 8 bases between. The CDR3 bases are TGTGCCACCAGTGAGTGGGACGGCACAGATACGCAGTATTTT. Protein: CATSEWDGTDTQYF.

The chain uses TRBV10-3 and TRBJ2-6, with 10 positions matching TRBD1. CDR3 length equals 18 residues. Germline values: CDR1 ENHRY, CDR2 SYGVKD. V dropped 0 bases and J dropped 0; count of bases not matched to a gene: 2. The CDR3 loop is CAISESGDRGSGANVLTF. Here the CDR3 DNA reads TGTGCCATCAGTGAGTCGGGGGACAGGGGCTCTGGGGCCAACGTCCTGACTTTC.

The gene calls are TRBV6-5 and TRBJ1-5; D gene ambiguous. Trimming shortened V by 6 bases and J by 5 bases, and 14 bases separated the two germline ends. This CDR3 spans 14 amino acids. Germline V gene data show CDR1 as MNHEY and CDR2 as SVGAGI. DNA for the CDR3: TGTGCCAGCAGGGAGATGGAGGGAGATCAGCCCCAGCATTTT. Amino acid sequence: CASREMEGDQPQHF.

CDR3 loop: CAWSVQGYEQYF. CDR3 DNA sequence: TGTGCCTGGAGTGTACAGGGGTACGAGCAGTACTTC. The chain has TRBV30 and TRBJ2-7, with 7 bases matching TRBD1. V shed 0 bases and J 4 bases; nucleotides not matched to a gene: 0. This CDR3 comprises 12 residues. Germline V lookup: CDR1 GTSNPN, CDR2 SVGIG (reference sequence).

This sequence joins TRBV6-2 or TRBV6-3 and TRBJ1-5; D gene uncertain. This CDR3 has 16 residues. Germline V lookup: CDR1 MNHEY, CDR2 SVGEGT. Trimming shortened V by 3 bases and J by 6 bases, and 18 bases separated the two germline ends. The DNA of the CDR3 is TGTGCCAGCAGTTATCGCGGTTCCACCTGGGGTCAGCCCCAGCATTTT. Its translation: CASSYRGSTWGQPQHF.

The V and J genes are TRBV7-3 and TRBJ1-4; weak D call: TRBD1 (5 bases). V lost 5 bases and J lost 6, with 13 bases in between. Germline V gene lookup returns CDR1 SGHTA and CDR2 FQGTGA. The CDR3 is 14 amino acids. CDR3 sequence: CASSPEGRDEKLFF. CDR3 sequence (DNA): TGTGCCAGCAGCCCGGAGGGGAGGGATGAAAAACTGTTTTTT.

The chain uses TRBV4-1 and TRBJ1-2; a weak D match, TRBD1 (6 bases). V lost 0 bases to trimming and J lost 4 bases, with 18 bases between them. The CDR3 is 17 amino acids. Germline V gene data show CDR1 as MGHRA and CDR2 as YSYEKL. CDR3 loop: CASSQEGIRGFPYGYTF. CDR3 sequence (DNA): TGCGCCAGCAGCCAAGAAGGTATCAGGGGCTTCCCCTATGGCTACACCTTC.

The chain employs TRBV5-4 and TRBJ1-4; D gene unclear. The CDR3 is 14 residues long. The V end lost 3 bases, the J end lost 8 bases, and 14 bases lay between the germline ends. CDR1 and CDR2 from the germline V gene are SGHNT and YYREEE (reference sequence). As DNA, the CDR3 is TGTGCCAGCAGCTCCATCGACACAACCGAAAAACTGTTTTTT. This gives the protein CASSSIDTTEKLFF.

V is TRBV5-1 and J is TRBJ2-7; D may match TRBD1 or TRBD2 (5 bases each). Germline V CDR1 and CDR2: SGHRS, YFSETQ. The CDR3 covers 16 residues. Trimming pared 4 bases from V and 0 bases from J, leaving 17 bases between. CDR3 protein: CASSLGTFADSYEQYF. The CDR3 DNA is TGCGCCAGCAGCCTGGGGACGTTTGCGGACTCCTACGAGCAGTACTTC.

The chain couples TRBV6-5 to TRBJ2-4; 15 nucleotides align to TRBD2. This CDR3 is 15 amino acids long. V lost 8 bases, J lost 7 bases, and 6 bases stayed unmatched. Looked up from germline, CDR1 is MNHEY and CDR2 is SVGAGI. The CDR3, as DNA: TGTGCCAGCCGCACAGGGACTAGCGGGAGGAACATTCAGTACTTC. This encodes CASRTGTSGRNIQYF.

The genes are TRBV27 and TRBJ2-1; 12 bases are shared with TRBD2. CDR1 and CDR2 from the germline V gene are MNHEY and SMNVEV (reference sequence). The CDR3 runs to 17 residues. V lost 3 bases, J lost 9 bases, and 12 bases stayed unmatched. This chain's CDR3 is CASSLGTVTSGSGEQFF. For the CDR3, the DNA is TGTGCCAGCAGTTTGGGAACGGTGACTAGCGGGAGCGGTGAGCAGTTCTTC.

This clone is categorized as medium-sized (0.01 to 0.1%). The V call is TRBV7-9, the J call TRBJ2-7, with 12 bases aligning to TRBD1. Looked up from germline, CDR1 is SEHNR and CDR2 is FQNEAQ (reference sequence). This CDR3 has 18 amino acids. V lost 5 bases, J lost 5 bases, and 16 bases stayed unmatched. Here the CDR3 reads CASSPIQGQGADFDEQYF. DNA of the CDR3: TGTGCCAGCAGCCCTATCCAGGGACAGGGGGCTGATTTCGACGAGCAGTACTTC. Complete variable domain (other parts from reference TRBV7-9 and TRBJ2-7): DTGVSQNPRHKITKRGQNVTFRCDPISEHNRLYWYRQTLGQGPEFLTYFQNEAQLEKSRLLSDRFSAERPKGSFSTLEIQRTEQGDSAMYLCASSPIQGQGADFDEQYFGPGTRLTVT.

The CDR3 DNA reads as TGCGCCAGCAGCTCGGCCGGACCCCGAAACACCGGGGAGCTGTTTTTT. Encoded protein: CASSSAGPRNTGELFF. The chain has TRBV5-1 and TRBJ2-2; D remains unclear. The CDR3 is 16 amino acids. V was clipped by 3 bases and J by 2 bases, with 14 bases between them. Germline-derived CDR1 and CDR2 are SGHRS and YFSETQ.

The J gene is TRBJ2-7, the V gene TRBV6-5; 7 bases agree with TRBD1. J was trimmed by 2 bases and V by 8 bases; bases with no gene match: 12. This CDR3 region has 15 residues. Looked up from germline, CDR1 is MNHEY and CDR2 is SVGAGI. The CDR3: CASFSLIGQAYEQYF. CDR3 DNA: TGTGCCAGCTTCTCATTAATCGGACAGGCCTACGAGCAGTACTTC.

The CDR3 sequence: CASSPLEGLNSPLHF. The CDR3 nucleotides read TGTGCCAGCAGCCCCTTGGAGGGGCTTAATTCACCCCTCCACTTT. V gene TRBV25-1 combines with J gene TRBJ1-6; TRBD1 might be the D (5 bases). Per germline, CDR1 MGHDK and CDR2 SYGVNS. The CDR3 is 15 amino acids. V was clipped by 6 bases and J by 6 bases, with 15 bases between them.

The V call is TRBV28, the J call TRBJ1-2, with D perhaps matching TRBD1 (5 bases). Trimming removed 5 bases from V and 4 bases from J, with 26 bases in between. The CDR3 runs 18 residues. The germline V gene encodes CDR1 MDHEN and CDR2 SYDVKM. Written as DNA, the CDR3 is TGTGCCAGCAGTCAATATCTGGTTGGCAGGGCGGAAAGCTATGGCTACACCTTC. It specifies CASSQYLVGRAESYGYTF.

The chain uses TRBV29-1 and TRBJ2-1; perhaps TRBD2 as D (6 bases). The CDR3 loop spans 11 amino acids. Deletions cut 2 bases from V and 12 bases from J, with 11 bases between. CDR1 and CDR2 (germline): SQVTM, ANQGSEA. The CDR3: CSVETAGGQFF. The DNA for the CDR3 is TGCAGCGTTGAAACAGCGGGCGGGCAGTTCTTC.

This chain joins TRBV28 and TRBJ1-3; TRBD1 matches at 7 bases. The CDR3 length is 14 residues. The ends lost 8 bases at V and 6 bases at J; junction bases unmatched: 10. The V gene's germline CDR1 is MDHEN and CDR2 SYDVKM. CDR3 sequence (DNA): TGTGCCAGCTATATAAGCGGGACAGCAAACACCATATATTTT. Protein product: CASYISGTANTIYF.

Regarding this clone: This CDR3 is missing its conserved last phenylalanine or tryptophan, likely due to a read error. The rearrangement uses TRBV11-2 and TRBJ1-6, with TRBD1 as a possible D gene (5 bases). Per the germline V gene, CDR1 is SGHAT and CDR2 is FQNNGV. The CDR3 is 14 amino acids. V gave up 6 bases and J gave up 6 bases, with 12 bases separating them. CDR3 protein: CASRKRGFNSPLHL. Here the CDR3 DNA reads TGTGCCAGCAGAAAAAGGGGATTTAATTCACCCCTCCACCTT.

This clone was seen once. The chain employs TRBV11-2 and TRBJ2-7; TRBD2 aligns across 8 bases. The CDR3 sequence is 14 residues long. Germline lookup yields CDR1 SGHAT and CDR2 FQNNGV. J gave up 5 bases and V 1 base, and 4 bases lay outside the gene matches. In nucleotides, the CDR3 is TGTGCCAGCAGCTTAGGAGCGGGAGTGGACGAGCAGTACTTC. Translating it yields CASSLGAGVDEQYF. The complete variable domain, with remaining parts taken from reference TRBV11-2 and TRBJ2-7, reads EAGVAQSPRYKIIEKRQSVAFWCNPISGHATLYWYQQILGQGPKLLIQFQNNGVVDDSQLPKDRFSAERLKGVDSTLKIQPAKLEDSAVYLCASSLGAGVDEQYFGPGTRLTVT.

The chain combines TRBV28 with TRBJ1-2, with 11 bases fitting TRBD1. Germline-derived CDR1 and CDR2 are MDHEN and SYDVKM. This CDR3 spans 15 amino acids. The V gene end was trimmed by 3 bases and the J gene end by 5 bases; junction bases not matched to a gene: 5. As DNA, the CDR3 is TGTGCCAGCAGTTTTGGACAGGGGGCCATATATGGCTACACCTTC. Its protein is CASSFGQGAIYGYTF.

With regard to this clone: Sequence at one end of the junction differs from germline and may be a read error. This chain uses TRBV6-6 with TRBJ1-2; D perhaps matches TRBD1 (6 bases). The germline gives CDR1 MNHNY, CDR2 SVGAGI (reference sequence). This CDR3 is 12 amino acids long. CDR3 DNA: TGTGCCTGCAGGAGGGGGAACTATGGCTACACCTTC. Its translation: CACRRGNYGYTF.

V and J are TRBV5-1 and TRBJ1-5; the D is unclear. The CDR3 is 14 amino acids. The ends were cut back, 0 bases at V and 3 bases at J, with 7 bases in the middle. From germline, CDR1 is SGHRS and CDR2 YFSETQ. The CDR3 DNA is TGCGCCAGCAGCTTGGAGGCAGACAATCAGCCCCAGCATTTT. Its protein is CASSLEADNQPQHF.

This clone was seen just once. The rearrangement joins TRBV6-5 to TRBJ2-3, with 7 bases identical to TRBD1. CDR3 length equals 15 residues. Germline CDR1 reads MNHEY; CDR2 reads SVGAGI. V lost 5 bases, J lost 1 base, and 6 bases stayed unmatched. The CDR3 coding sequence is TGTGCCAGCAGTCCAGCAGGGGGTCGCACAGATACGCAGTATTTT. Translation: CASSPAGGRTDTQYF.